The clone carrying this T cell receptor (beta chain) was counted many times. Its matching antigen is unknown. This sample was taken from a study of spatial heterogeneity in lung cancer. General study results and limits: Tumor mutation counts were tracked by expanded intratumoral alpha and beta TCR counts.

Time point specified: sample taken at primary tumor resection. The junction had 11 bases not matched to a gene; V was cut back by 6 bases and J by 4 bases. This CDR3 is built from 16 residues. Germline CDR1 is SGHAT and CDR2 is FQNNGV. A single record per CDR3 protein comes from TCRdb applying MiXCR to the 5' RACE reads. The table has about 100,000 distinct CDR3 sequences, around 4.8% seen once. This sequence originates from a male donor with early-stage non-small cell lung cancer. V usage is TRBV11-2 and J usage is TRBJ1-1, with 10 nucleotides matching TRBD1. Sample: lung tumor tissue, taken at surgery. CDR3 amino acids: CASRAGTGAKGTEAFF. The CDR3 DNA reads TGTGCCAGCAGAGCCGGGACAGGGGCGAAGGGCACTGAAGCTTTCTTT.